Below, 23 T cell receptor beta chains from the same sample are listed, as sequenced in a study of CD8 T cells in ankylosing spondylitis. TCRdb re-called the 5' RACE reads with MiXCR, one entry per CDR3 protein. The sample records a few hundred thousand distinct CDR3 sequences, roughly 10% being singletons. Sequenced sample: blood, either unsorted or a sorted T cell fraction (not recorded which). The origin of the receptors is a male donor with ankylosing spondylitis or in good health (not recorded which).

The CDR3 here is CASSYGLAGVQETQYF. The CDR3 DNA follows: TGTGCCAGCAGTTACGGGCTAGCGGGAGTACAAGAGACCCAGTACTTC. The chain is built from TRBV6-5 and TRBJ2-5, with TRBD2 identical over 10 bases. Per the germline V gene, CDR1 is MNHEY and CDR2 is SVGAGI. This CDR3 region has 16 residues. V lost 2 bases to trimming and J lost 2 bases; unmatched junction nucleotides: 5.

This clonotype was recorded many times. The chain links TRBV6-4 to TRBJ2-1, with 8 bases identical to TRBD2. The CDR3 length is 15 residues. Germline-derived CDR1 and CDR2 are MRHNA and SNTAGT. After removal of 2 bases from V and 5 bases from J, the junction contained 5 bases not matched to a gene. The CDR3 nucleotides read TGTGCCAGCAGTGACCGACCGGGGGGGGACAATGAGCAGTTCTTC. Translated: CASSDRPGGDNEQFF.

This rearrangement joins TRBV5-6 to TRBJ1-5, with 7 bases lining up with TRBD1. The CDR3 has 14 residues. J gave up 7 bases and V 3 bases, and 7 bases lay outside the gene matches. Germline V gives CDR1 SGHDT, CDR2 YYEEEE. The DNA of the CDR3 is TGTGCCAGCAGCTCGACAGGGCGAAAGCAGCCCCAGCATTTT. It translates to CASSSTGRKQPQHF. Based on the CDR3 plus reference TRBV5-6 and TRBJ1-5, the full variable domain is DAGVTQSPTHLIKTRGQQVTLRCSPKSGHDTVSWYQQALGQGPQFIFQYYEEEERQRGNFPDRFSGHQFPNYSSELNVNALLLGDSALYLCASSSTGRKQPQHFGDGTRLSIL.

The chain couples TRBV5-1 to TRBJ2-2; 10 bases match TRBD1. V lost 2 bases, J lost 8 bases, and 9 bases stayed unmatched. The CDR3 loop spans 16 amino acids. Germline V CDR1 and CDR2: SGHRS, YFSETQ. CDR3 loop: CASSFRQGAESGELFF. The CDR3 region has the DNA TGCGCCAGCAGCTTTCGACAGGGGGCGGAATCAGGGGAGCTGTTTTTT.

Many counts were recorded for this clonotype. This chain's CDR3 is CASSESRGGVIRAGELFF. In DNA, the CDR3 is TGCGCCAGCAGTGAGTCCCGGGGAGGGGTGATAAGAGCCGGGGAGCTGTTTTTT. This chain uses TRBV10-2 with TRBJ2-2; 7 bases are shared with TRBD2. J was trimmed by 6 bases and V by 0 bases; bases with no gene match: 13. Germline CDR1 and CDR2: WSHSY and SAAADI. The CDR3 sequence is 18 residues long.

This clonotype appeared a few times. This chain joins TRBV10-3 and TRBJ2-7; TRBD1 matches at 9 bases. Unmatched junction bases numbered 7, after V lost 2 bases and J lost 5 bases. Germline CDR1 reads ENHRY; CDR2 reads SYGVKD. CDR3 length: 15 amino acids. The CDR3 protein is CAISERGQGSHEQYF. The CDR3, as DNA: TGTGCCATCAGTGAGAGGGGACAGGGATCCCACGAGCAGTACTTC.

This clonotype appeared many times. The CDR3: CAISENPLQYGGYTF. The CDR3 DNA follows: TGTGCCATCAGTGAGAACCCCCTTCAGTACGGGGGCTACACCTTC. The chain has TRBV10-3 and TRBJ1-2; no reliable D call. Germline V gene sequence: CDR1 ENHRY, CDR2 SYGVKD. V dropped 2 bases and J dropped 8 bases, with 18 bases sitting between them. The CDR3 has 15 amino acids.

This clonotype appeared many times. CDR3 loop: CASSPHGGSTEAFF. Written as DNA, the CDR3 is TGTGCCAGCAGTCCCCACGGGGGATCGACTGAAGCTTTCTTT. This chain links TRBV12-3 or TRBV12-4 with TRBJ1-1; D is possibly TRBD1 (5 bases). The CDR3 covers 14 residues. V dropped 5 bases and J dropped 5 bases, with 15 bases sitting between them.

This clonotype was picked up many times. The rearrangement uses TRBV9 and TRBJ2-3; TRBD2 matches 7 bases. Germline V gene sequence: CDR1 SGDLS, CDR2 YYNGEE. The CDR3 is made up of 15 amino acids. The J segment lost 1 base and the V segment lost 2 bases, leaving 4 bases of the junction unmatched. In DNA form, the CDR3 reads TGTGCCAGCAGCGTGGGCGGGGGACGCACAGATACGCAGTATTTT. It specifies CASSVGGGRTDTQYF. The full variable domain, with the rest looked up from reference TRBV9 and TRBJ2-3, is DSGVTQTPKHLITATGQRVTLRCSPRSGDLSVYWYQQSLDQGLQFLIQYYNGEERAKGNILERFSAQQFPDLHSELNLSSLELGDSALYFCASSVGGGRTDTQYFGPGTRLTVL.

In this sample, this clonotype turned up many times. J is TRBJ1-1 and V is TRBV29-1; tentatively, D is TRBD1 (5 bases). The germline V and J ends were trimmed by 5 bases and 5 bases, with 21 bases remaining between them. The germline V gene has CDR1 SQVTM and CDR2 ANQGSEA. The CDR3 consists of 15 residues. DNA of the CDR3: TGCAGCGTTTCCAACACTGGGGGTTCGAGGACTGAAGCTTTCTTT. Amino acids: CSVSNTGGSRTEAFF. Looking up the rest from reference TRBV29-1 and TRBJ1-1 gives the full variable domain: SAVISQKPSRDICQRGTSLTIQCQVDSQVTMMFWYRQQPGQSLTLIATANQGSEATYESGFVIDKFPISRPNLTFSTLTVSNMSPEDSSIYLCSVSNTGGSRTEAFFGQGTRLTVV.

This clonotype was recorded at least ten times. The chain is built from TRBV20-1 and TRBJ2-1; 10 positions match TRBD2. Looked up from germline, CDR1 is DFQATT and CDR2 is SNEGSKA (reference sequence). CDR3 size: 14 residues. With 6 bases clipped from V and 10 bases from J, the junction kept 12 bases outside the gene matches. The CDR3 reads CSAPPVAGGQEQFF. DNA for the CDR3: TGCAGTGCCCCCCCGGTAGCGGGAGGTCAGGAGCAGTTCTTC.

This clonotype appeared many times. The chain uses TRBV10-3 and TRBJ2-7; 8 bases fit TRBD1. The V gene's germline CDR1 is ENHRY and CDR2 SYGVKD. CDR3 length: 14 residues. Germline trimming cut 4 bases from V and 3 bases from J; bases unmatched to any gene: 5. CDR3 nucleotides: TGTGCCATCAGTGTTGACAGGGGCCTCTACGAGCAGTACTTC. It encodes CAISVDRGLYEQYF.

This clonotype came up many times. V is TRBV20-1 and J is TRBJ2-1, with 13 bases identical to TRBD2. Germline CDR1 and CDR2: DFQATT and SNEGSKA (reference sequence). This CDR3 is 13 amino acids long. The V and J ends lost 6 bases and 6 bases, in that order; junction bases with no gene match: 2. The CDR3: CSARTSGSNEQFF. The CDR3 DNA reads TGCAGTGCCCGGACTAGCGGGAGCAATGAGCAGTTCTTC.

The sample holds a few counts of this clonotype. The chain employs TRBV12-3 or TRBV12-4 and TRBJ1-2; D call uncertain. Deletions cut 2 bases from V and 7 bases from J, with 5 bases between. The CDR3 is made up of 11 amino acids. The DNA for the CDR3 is TGTGCCAGCAGTTTATTTAGTGGCTACACCTTC. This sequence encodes CASSLFSGYTF.

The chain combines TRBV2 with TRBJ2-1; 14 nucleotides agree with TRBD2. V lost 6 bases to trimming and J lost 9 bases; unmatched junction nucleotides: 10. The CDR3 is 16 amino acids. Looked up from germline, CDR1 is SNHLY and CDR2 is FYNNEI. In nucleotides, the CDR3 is TGTGCCAGCAGCGCGTTGACTAGCGGGGGGGCTGGTGAGCAGTTCTTC. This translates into CASSALTSGGAGEQFF.

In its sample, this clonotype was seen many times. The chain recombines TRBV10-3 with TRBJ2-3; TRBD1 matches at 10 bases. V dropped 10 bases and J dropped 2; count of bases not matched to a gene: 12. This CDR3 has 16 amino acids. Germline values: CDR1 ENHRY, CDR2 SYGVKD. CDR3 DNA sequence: TGTGCCACACGGCCCGGGACAGGGGTTTCCACAGATACGCAGTATTTT. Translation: CATRPGTGVSTDTQYF.

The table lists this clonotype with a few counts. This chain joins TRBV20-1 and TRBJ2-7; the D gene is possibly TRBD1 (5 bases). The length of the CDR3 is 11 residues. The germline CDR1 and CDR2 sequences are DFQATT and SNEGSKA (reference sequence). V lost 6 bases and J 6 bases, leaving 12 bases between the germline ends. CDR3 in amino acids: CSAQGRAEQYF. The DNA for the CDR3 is TGCAGTGCCCAGGGTAGGGCCGAGCAGTACTTC.

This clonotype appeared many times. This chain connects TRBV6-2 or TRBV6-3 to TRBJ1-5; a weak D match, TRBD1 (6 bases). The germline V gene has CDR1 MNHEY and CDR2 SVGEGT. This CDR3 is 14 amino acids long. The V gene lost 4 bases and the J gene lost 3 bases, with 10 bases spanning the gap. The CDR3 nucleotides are TGTGCCAGCAGTTTGGGGGCCTCCAATCAGCCCCAGCATTTT. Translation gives CASSLGASNQPQHF.

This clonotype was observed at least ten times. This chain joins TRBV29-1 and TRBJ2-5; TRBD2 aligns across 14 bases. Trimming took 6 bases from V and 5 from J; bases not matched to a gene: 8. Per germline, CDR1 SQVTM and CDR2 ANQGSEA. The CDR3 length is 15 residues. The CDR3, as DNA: TGCAGCGTGGGGGGGACTAGCGGGAGTTCGGAGACCCAGTACTTC. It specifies CSVGGTSGSSETQYF.

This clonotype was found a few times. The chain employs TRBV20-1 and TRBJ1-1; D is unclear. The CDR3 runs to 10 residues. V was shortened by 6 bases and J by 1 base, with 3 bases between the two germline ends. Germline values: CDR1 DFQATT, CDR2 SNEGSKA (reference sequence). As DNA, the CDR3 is TGCAGTGCCGAGAACACTGAAGCTTTCTTT. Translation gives CSAENTEAFF.

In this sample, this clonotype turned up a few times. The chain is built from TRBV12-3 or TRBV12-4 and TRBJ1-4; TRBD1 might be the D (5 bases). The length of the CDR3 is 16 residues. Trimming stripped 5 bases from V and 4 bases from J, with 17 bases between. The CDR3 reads CASSPKSGSDNEKLFF. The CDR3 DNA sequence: TGTGCCAGCAGTCCGAAATCAGGGAGTGATAATGAAAAACTGTTTTTT.

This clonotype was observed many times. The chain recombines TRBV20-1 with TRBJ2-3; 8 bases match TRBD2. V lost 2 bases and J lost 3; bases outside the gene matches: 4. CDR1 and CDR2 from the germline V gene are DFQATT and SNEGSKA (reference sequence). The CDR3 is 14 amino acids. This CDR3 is CSARRGGGTDTQYF. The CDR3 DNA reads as TGCAGTGCTAGACGGGGGGGTGGTACAGATACGCAGTATTTT.

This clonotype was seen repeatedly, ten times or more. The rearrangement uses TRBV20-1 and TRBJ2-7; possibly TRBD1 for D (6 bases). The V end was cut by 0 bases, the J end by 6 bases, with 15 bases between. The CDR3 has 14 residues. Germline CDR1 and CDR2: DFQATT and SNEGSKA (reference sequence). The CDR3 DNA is TGCAGTGCTAGAGACCCAAACAGGGCGAGCGAGCAGTACTTC. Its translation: CSARDPNRASEQYF.